A single sample gave rise to the 28 T cell receptor beta chains below, sequenced in a study of T cell clonality in common variable immunodeficiency. Sequencing used immunoSEQ multiplex PCR; TCRdb keeps in-frame clones, though not all of them. Listed for the sample are 45,000 to 55,000 clones, none seen a single time. Sequencing was done on a sample of peripheral blood mononuclear cells. The source is a person between 18 and 70 years old in good health.

This clone was seen many times. The missing CDR3 end, 3 residues past where the read stops, is filled in from the germline J gene. The same CDR3 can be traced to other DNA sequences in this sample. The chain couples TRBV7-9 to TRBJ1-1; D gene ambiguous. This CDR3 contains 13 residues. Looked up from germline, CDR1 is SEHNR and CDR2 is FQNEAQ (reference sequence). Trimming stripped 1 base from V and 0 bases from J, with 3 bases between. This chain's CDR3 is CASSLDMNTEAFF. The part of the CDR3 DNA that was read is TGTGCCAGCAGCTTAGATATGAACACTGAA.

This clone came up many times. The read terminates 3 residues before the CDR3 end, so the remaining end is supplied by the germline J gene. The chain has TRBV5-1 and TRBJ1-1; 8 bases map to TRBD1. The ends lost 4 bases at V and 6 bases at J; junction bases unmatched: 5. The CDR3 length is 13 residues. Germline V gives CDR1 SGHRS, CDR2 YFSETQ. CDR3 region: CASSRDRGPEAFF. Incomplete CDR3 DNA: TGCGCCAGCAGCAGAGACAGGGGCCCTGAA. The variable domain in full, with the rest retrieved from reference TRBV5-1 and TRBJ1-1, is KAGVTQTPRYLIKTRGQQVTLSCSPISGHRSVSWYQQTPGQGLQFLFEYFSETQRNKGNFPGRFSGRQFSNSRSEMNVSTLELGDSALYLCASSRDRGPEAFFGQGTRLTVV.

This clone was seen repeatedly, ten times or more. The sequenced fragment ends 3 residues before the CDR3 boundary, so the rest is inferred from the germline J gene. This chain connects TRBV5-6 to TRBJ1-5; 8 bases match TRBD1. Per the germline V gene, CDR1 is SGHDT and CDR2 is YYEEEE. With V trimmed by 1 base and J by 5 bases, 5 bases remained unmatched. The CDR3 extends over 15 amino acids. Incomplete CDR3 DNA: TGTGCCAGCAGCTTGCAAGGACAGGGATATCAGCCC. Translation: CASSLQGQGYQP. The full CDR3 protein is CASSLQGQGYQPQHF.

This clone was observed many times. The read gets to within 3 residues of the CDR3 end, and the germline J gene fills in the rest. The chain employs TRBV20-1 and TRBJ2-7; D may be TRBD1 (5 bases). The CDR3 extends over 15 amino acids. CDR1 and CDR2 from the germline V gene are DFQATT and SNEGSKA (reference sequence). V dropped 6 bases and J dropped 5 bases, with 23 bases sitting between them. The DNA read from the CDR3 is TGCAGTGCCGGCCTCCCTTCAGGGATGAATAACGAG. This codes for CSAGLPSGMNNE. The whole CDR3 is CSAGLPSGMNNEQYF.

At least ten counts were recorded for this clone. CDR3 DNA (partial): TGTGCCAGCAGCTTAGGTCGCGGATACGAGACC. Encoded protein: CASSLGRGYET. From start to end, the CDR3 is CASSLGRGYETQYF. The chain joins TRBV7-9 to TRBJ2-5; the D is unclear. Read coverage stops 3 residues before the CDR3 terminus; the germline J gene supplies the remainder. The CDR3 totals 14 residues. Germline V lookup: CDR1 SEHNR, CDR2 FQNEAQ (reference sequence). Trimming cost V 1 base and J 5 bases, with 11 bases left between them.

This clone was recorded many times. The DNA ends 3 residues before the CDR3 does, and the rest of the CDR3 is filled in from the germline J gene. The V call is TRBV30, the J call TRBJ1-2; TRBD1 matches at 10 bases. Germline loops: CDR1 GTSNPN, CDR2 SVGIG (reference sequence). The CDR3 totals 17 residues. V lost 7 bases, J lost 6 bases, and 20 bases stayed unmatched. CDR3 amino acids: CAFSPFSGTGVPNGYTF. The part of the CDR3 DNA that was read is TGTGCCTTCTCCCCCTTTAGTGGGACAGGGGTTCCGAATGGC.

Ten or more counts support this clone. The DNA ends 3 residues before the CDR3 does, and the rest of the CDR3 is filled in from the germline J gene. The rearrangement links TRBV19 to TRBJ1-6, with TRBD1 matching 7 bases. This CDR3 is 15 amino acids long. The germline V gene has CDR1 LNHDA and CDR2 SQIVND (reference sequence). V trimming: 2 bases; J trimming: 5 bases; junction bases outside the gene matches: 3. The CDR3 is CASSIRDSNNSPLHF. The part of the CDR3 DNA that was read is TGTGCCAGTAGTATACGGGACAGCAATAATTCACCC.

This clone has a count of ten or more. The read halts 3 residues ahead of the CDR3 end, with the missing end drawn from the germline J gene. The chain recombines TRBV15 with TRBJ1-1; D is possibly TRBD1 (6 bases). This CDR3 has 13 amino acids. The V gene's germline CDR1 is LNHNV and CDR2 YYDKDF (reference sequence). Trimming removed 6 bases from V and 3 bases from J, with 11 bases in between. The CDR3 DNA, read in part, is TGTGCCACCAGACTACAGGGCGACACTGAA. It translates to CATRLQGDTE. The whole CDR3 is CATRLQGDTEAFF.

This clone has a count of ten or more. Read data end 3 residues before the CDR3 end; the end is taken from the germline J gene. This chain joins TRBV7-3 and TRBJ1-2; D possibly corresponds to TRBD1 (6 bases). Looked up from germline, CDR1 is SGHTA and CDR2 is FQGTGA. The CDR3 sequence is 16 residues long. The CDR3 bases that were read are TGTGCCAGCAGCCCGGACTCTGGAGGGGGAGCATACGGC. Amino acids: CASSPDSGGGAYG. The CDR3, in full, reads CASSPDSGGGAYGYTF.

This clone was seen at least ten times. An end of the junction does not agree with germline; a read error may underlie this. The read ends 3 residues early relative to the CDR3; the germline J gene fills the gap. The V and J genes are TRBV4-2 and TRBJ2-3; 9 bases agree with TRBD2. Germline lookup yields CDR1 LGHNA and CDR2 YNFKEQ. The CDR3 has 14 amino acids. CDR3 DNA, as far as it was read: TGCGCCAGCAGTACGGGACTAGCAGCAGATACG. Translated, it gives CASSTGLAADT. In full, the CDR3 is CASSTGLAADTQYF.

The table lists this clone with many counts. The missing CDR3 end, 3 residues past where the read stops, is filled in from the germline J gene. This chain connects TRBV19 to TRBJ2-7; 8 nucleotides align to TRBD2. Unmatched junction bases numbered 6, after V lost 5 bases and J lost 3 bases. The CDR3 extends over 14 amino acids. Germline V gives CDR1 LNHDA, CDR2 SQIVND (reference sequence). The CDR3: CASSVVAGYYEQYF. The sequenced part of the CDR3 DNA is TGTGCCAGTAGTGTCGTAGCGGGATACTACGAG. Combining the CDR3 with reference TRBV19 and TRBJ2-7 gives the whole variable domain DGGITQSPKYLFRKEGQNVTLSCEQNLNHDAMYWYRQDPGQGLRLIYYSQIVNDFQKGDIAEGYSVSREKKESFPLTVTSAQKNPTAFYLCASSVVAGYYEQYFGPGTRLTVT.

This clone has at least ten counts. Coverage ceases 3 residues before the CDR3 finishes, and the germline J gene fills in the end. The V and J genes are TRBV28 and TRBJ2-1; 9 positions match TRBD2. Per germline, CDR1 MDHEN and CDR2 SYDVKM. The CDR3 spans 14 residues. After removal of 7 bases from V and 6 bases from J, the junction contained 7 bases not matched to a gene. The part of the CDR3 DNA that was read is TGTGCCAGCATAGGGCTAGCGGGGAGCAATGAG. It specifies CASIGLAGSNE. The entire CDR3 protein reads CASIGLAGSNEQFF.

There are many counts of this clone. CDR3 sequence reads: CSAKDKTGHQPQHF. The sequenced CDR3 bases are TGCAGTGCTAAAGACAAGACAGGGCATCAGCCC. The chain recombines TRBV20-1 with TRBJ1-5, with TRBD1 matching 7 bases. The read ends 3 residues before the CDR3 terminus; that terminus is restored from the germline J gene. CDR1 is DFQATT and CDR2 is SNEGSKA in the germline V gene (reference sequence). J gave up 5 bases and V 4 bases, and 8 bases lay outside the gene matches. This CDR3 contains 14 residues.

This clone was counted at least ten times. Sequencing ends 3 residues short of the CDR3 end; the germline J gene provides the rest. V gene TRBV28 combines with J gene TRBJ2-1; 11 nucleotides line up with TRBD2. This CDR3 is built from 15 residues. CDR1 is MDHEN, CDR2 SYDVKM, per germline. Trimming cost V 2 bases and J 9 bases; bases outside gene matches: 6. CDR3 sequence reads: CASSLTSGRLAEQFF. CDR3 DNA, as far as it was read: TGTGCCAGCAGTTTAACTAGCGGGAGACTGGCTGAG.

This clone was detected ten times or more. The read comes to an end 3 residues before the CDR3 does, leaving the germline J gene to fill in the end. J is TRBJ2-3 and V is TRBV14; possible D gene TRBD1, 6 bases. Germline-derived CDR1 and CDR2 are SGHDN and FVKESK. The length of the CDR3 is 13 residues. Trimming removed 3 bases from V and 8 bases from J, with 12 bases in between. The CDR3 DNA, read in part, is TGTGCCAGCAGCCATCAGGGGCGTAGTACG. This codes for CASSHQGRST. The complete CDR3 sequence is CASSHQGRSTQYF.

This clone was found many times. The CDR3 extends 3 residues past the end of the read, so its final part is completed from the germline J gene. The V gene is TRBV7-2, the J gene TRBJ2-2; D perhaps matches TRBD1 (5 bases). The CDR3 runs to 15 residues. Trimming took off 2 bases at V and 4 bases at J, with 11 bases between the two ends. Germline CDR1 SGHTA, CDR2 FQGNSA. The chain's CDR3 is CASSLWGLSTGELFF. The DNA read from the CDR3 is TGTGCCAGCAGCTTATGGGGCCTGAGCACCGGGGAG.

This clone was detected many times. The missing CDR3 end, 3 residues past where the read stops, is filled in from the germline J gene. The chain has TRBV29-1 and TRBJ2-2, with 7 bases identical to TRBD1. This CDR3 spans 15 amino acids. Trimming at V came to 6 bases and at J to 2 bases, leaving 9 bases not matched to a gene. Germline CDR1 reads SQVTM; CDR2 reads ANQGSEA. CDR3 amino acids: CSVGHRGPNTGELFF. Partial CDR3 DNA: TGCAGCGTGGGACACAGGGGTCCCAACACCGGGGAG.

This clone came up many times. From the germline J gene comes the end of the CDR3, since the read stops 3 residues before it. This rearrangement joins TRBV2 to TRBJ1-1, with D unresolved. This CDR3 spans 14 amino acids. V lost 3 bases, J lost 1 base, and 9 bases lay in between. Germline CDR1 reads SNHLY; CDR2 reads FYNNEI. CDR3 loop: CASSDPTKNTEAFF. CDR3 DNA, as far as it was read: TGTGCCAGCAGTGACCCCACAAAGAACACTGAA.

This clone was observed at least ten times. The read ends 3 residues before the CDR3 terminus; that terminus is restored from the germline J gene. The chain combines TRBV5-1 with TRBJ2-7, with TRBD2 identical over 7 bases. The germline CDR1 and CDR2 sequences are SGHRS and YFSETQ. There are 14 residues in the CDR3. The V and J ends lost 3 bases and 4 bases, in that order; junction bases with no gene match: 7. The CDR3 bases that were read are TGCGCCAGCAGCTCGACAACTAGCGCATACGAG. This codes for CASSSTTSAYE. The entire CDR3 protein reads CASSSTTSAYEQYF. The whole variable domain, filled in from reference TRBV5-1 and TRBJ2-7, reads KAGVTQTPRYLIKTRGQQVTLSCSPISGHRSVSWYQQTPGQGLQFLFEYFSETQRNKGNFPGRFSGRQFSNSRSEMNVSTLELGDSALYLCASSSTTSAYEQYFGPGTRLTVT.

As for this clone: The CDR3 is cut off 3 residues early in the read; its end comes from the germline J gene. V and J are TRBV7-8 and TRBJ1-5; perhaps TRBD1 as D (5 bases). CDR1 and CDR2 from the germline V gene are SGHVS and FQNEAQ. The V end was cut by 3 bases, the J end by 4 bases, with 13 bases between. There are 15 residues in the CDR3. The CDR3 loop is CASSLSRGSNQPQHF. Incomplete CDR3 DNA: TGTGCCAGCAGCTTGTCGAGGGGATCAAATCAGCCC.

This clone was observed at least ten times. The read gets to within 3 residues of the CDR3 end, and the germline J gene fills in the rest. This rearrangement joins TRBV5-1 to TRBJ2-5; the D gene is possibly TRBD1 (8 bases). CDR3 length equals 17 residues. Germline lookup yields CDR1 SGHRS and CDR2 YFSETQ. Trimming cost V 0 bases and J 2 bases, with 17 bases left between them. The CDR3: CASSLAYTGGGQETQYF. The part of the CDR3 DNA that was read is TGCGCCAGCAGCTTGGCATACACAGGGGGGGGACAAGAGACC.

This clone was seen repeatedly, ten times or more. The read ends 3 residues shy of where the CDR3 ends; the end is completed using the germline J gene. The chain has TRBV12-3 or TRBV12-4 and TRBJ2-1; TRBD2 agrees at 14 bases. Germline trimming cut 4 bases from V and 6 bases from J; bases unmatched to any gene: 5. This CDR3 has 16 residues. CDR3 protein: CASSSPGTSGSNEQFF. The DNA read from the CDR3 is TGTGCCAGCAGTTCACCCGGGACTAGCGGGAGCAATGAG.

This clone was recorded at least ten times. The read terminates 3 residues ahead of where the CDR3 ends, so the germline J gene completes it. The rearrangement uses TRBV15 and TRBJ2-5; D possibly corresponds to TRBD1 (6 bases). CDR1 is LNHNV, CDR2 YYDKDF, per germline (reference sequence). V was shortened by 2 bases and J by 5 bases, with 12 bases between the two germline ends. The CDR3 covers 14 residues. The CDR3 loop reads CATSRQGQGETQYF. The sequenced part of the CDR3 DNA is TGTGCCACCAGCAGACAGGGTCAGGGGGAGACC.

This clone has at least ten counts. The read stops 3 residues short of the end of the CDR3; the missing end is completed from the germline J gene. The chain uses TRBV18 and TRBJ1-4; no firm D call. V dropped 6 bases and J dropped 5 bases, with 10 bases sitting between them. CDR1 and CDR2 from the germline V gene are KGHSH and LQKENI. CDR3 length: 13 residues. The sequenced CDR3 bases are TGTGCCAGCTCCTCCCAGCGGAATGAAAAA. Translated, it gives CASSSQRNEK. The CDR3 as a whole reads CASSSQRNEKLFF.

This clone was detected ten times or more. The CDR3 is cut off 3 residues early in the read; its end comes from the germline J gene. The V and J genes are TRBV19 and TRBJ1-1, with D perhaps TRBD1 (5 bases). Germline CDR1 is LNHDA and CDR2 is SQIVND (reference sequence). This CDR3 contains 13 residues. V gave up 5 bases and J gave up 5 bases, with 12 bases separating them. The CDR3 here is CASSWGEWTEAFF. The covered CDR3 bases are TGTGCCAGTAGTTGGGGGGAGTGGACTGAA.

This clone was seen repeatedly, ten times or more. The missing CDR3 end, 3 residues past where the read stops, is filled in from the germline J gene. V is TRBV19 and J is TRBJ1-1; D uncertain. The CDR3 spans 15 residues. The germline V and J ends were trimmed by 5 bases and 0 bases, with 13 bases remaining between them. Germline CDR1 and CDR2: LNHDA and SQIVND (reference sequence). Here the CDR3 reads CASSYGRDLNTEAFF. Incomplete CDR3 DNA: TGTGCCAGTAGTTATGGCAGAGACTTGAACACTGAA.

By share of the sample, this clone is medium-sized. The read terminates 3 residues ahead of where the CDR3 ends, so the germline J gene completes it. The chain couples TRBV5-6 to TRBJ1-4; 7 bases align to TRBD1. The CDR3 extends over 15 amino acids. Germline V lookup: CDR1 SGHDT, CDR2 YYEEEE. V trimming: 2 bases; J trimming: 7 bases; junction bases outside the gene matches: 8. The CDR3 loop is CASSFRATGTEKLFF. The part of the CDR3 DNA that was read is TGTGCCAGCAGCTTTCGAGCGACAGGGACTGAAAAA.

At least ten counts were recorded for this clone. The CDR3 end lies 3 residues beyond the end of the read and is filled in from the germline J gene. The chain recombines TRBV6-2 or TRBV6-3 with TRBJ2-1; 7 positions agree with TRBD2. Trimming removed 5 bases from V and 2 bases from J; junction bases left unmatched: 6. This CDR3 comprises 15 residues. CDR1 is MNHEY and CDR2 is SVGEGT in the germline V gene. The CDR3 sequence: CASSTIAGAYNEQFF. The DNA read from the CDR3 is TGTGCCAGCAGTACCATAGCGGGTGCCTACAATGAG.